Following are 25 T cell receptor beta chains from one sample sequenced in a study of T cells after yellow fever vaccination. MiXCR, applied by TCRdb to the 5' RACE reads, yields one record per CDR3 protein. The table has roughly 500,000 distinct CDR3 sequences, 15% to 20% seen once. The sequencing here drew on PBMCs, taken 15 days after the yellow fever booster vaccination. The receptors here all came from a man in his thirties or forties who received the YFV17D yellow fever vaccine.

The chain links TRBV20-1 to TRBJ2-5; 9 nucleotides agree with TRBD2. CDR1 and CDR2 (germline): DFQATT, SNEGSKA (reference sequence). CDR3 length: 15 amino acids. Germline trimming cut 6 bases from V and 5 bases from J; bases unmatched to any gene: 13. The CDR3 DNA follows: TGCAGTGCCGGTGGGGGTAGCGGGAGATCTGAGACCCAGTACTTC. Its translation: CSAGGGSGRSETQYF.

This clonotype was observed a handful of times. V usage is TRBV7-2 and J usage is TRBJ1-1; no clear D. Looked up from germline, CDR1 is SGHTA and CDR2 is FQGNSA. Between the trimmed V and J ends, which lost 0 bases and 1 base, there was a span of 6 bases. The CDR3 consists of 14 residues. The CDR3 DNA reads TGTGCCAGCAGCTTAGCGACAAAGAACACTGAAGCTTTCTTT. Translation gives CASSLATKNTEAFF.

This clonotype was picked up a small number of times. V usage is TRBV29-1 and J usage is TRBJ2-7; D perhaps matches TRBD2 (5 bases). V gave up 6 bases and J gave up 4 bases, with 25 bases separating them. CDR3 length equals 16 residues. Germline V CDR1 and CDR2: SQVTM, ANQGSEA. CDR3 bases: TGCAGCGTATTTTCCGCGCCAGGCAACGCGGGTTACGAGCAGTACTTC. Amino acids: CSVFSAPGNAGYEQYF.

There are a few counts of this clonotype. V gene TRBV6-2 or TRBV6-3 combines with J gene TRBJ2-1; 9 bases match TRBD2. With 1 base clipped from V and 8 bases from J, the junction kept 6 bases outside the gene matches. Germline V gene data show CDR1 as MNHEY and CDR2 as SVGEGT. The length of the CDR3 is 15 residues. CDR3 sequence: CASSYWGLANDEQFF. CDR3 nucleotides: TGTGCCAGCAGTTACTGGGGACTAGCCAACGATGAGCAGTTCTTC.

This chain links TRBV28 with TRBJ2-4; a weak D match, TRBD1 (5 bases). V lost 5 bases, J lost 0 bases, and 17 bases lay in between. CDR3 length: 17 residues. CDR1 and CDR2 (germline): MDHEN, SYDVKM. CDR3 sequence (DNA): TGTGCCAGCAGTCCCCACCACAGGCCGATAGCCAAAAACATTCAGTACTTC. Protein sequence: CASSPHHRPIAKNIQYF. Based on the CDR3 plus reference TRBV28 and TRBJ2-4, the full variable domain is DVKVTQSSRYLVKRTGEKVFLECVQDMDHENMFWYRQDPGLGLRLIYFSYDVKMKEKGDIPEGYSVSREKKERFSLILESASTNQTSMYLCASSPHHRPIAKNIQYFGAGTRLSVL.

Only a few counts were recorded for this clonotype. The genes are TRBV24-1 and TRBJ2-2; 7 bases map to TRBD2. Per the germline V gene, CDR1 is KGHDR and CDR2 is SFDVKD. The trim removed 5 bases at V and 5 bases at J, leaving 4 bases unmatched. The CDR3 has 14 residues. The CDR3 DNA reads TGTGCCACCAGTGCGACGGGAGGTACCGGGGAGCTGTTTTTT. Translation: CATSATGGTGELFF.

The table lists this clonotype with a few counts. The chain uses TRBV4-2 and TRBJ2-1, with D perhaps matching TRBD2 (6 bases). The V end lost 1 base, the J end lost 8 bases, and 18 bases lay between the germline ends. This CDR3 has 16 residues. CDR1 and CDR2 from the germline V gene are LGHNA and YNFKEQ. The CDR3 DNA reads as TGTGCCAGCAGCCAAGCGGAGGGGCTCCGGGGCCATGAGCAGTTCTTC. As protein: CASSQAEGLRGHEQFF.

On this clonotype: A much larger clone differs from this one at a single base, so this may be a read error. J is TRBJ2-1 and V is TRBV7-9; 14 nucleotides agree with TRBD2. CDR1 is SEHNR, CDR2 FQNEAQ, per germline (reference sequence). The CDR3 is 15 amino acids. This CDR3 reads CASSLGTSGSNEEFF. The CDR3 DNA follows: TGTGCCAGCAGCCTCGGGACTAGCGGGAGTAATGAGGAGTTCTTC.

This clonotype was found many times. The chain carries TRBV27 and TRBJ1-5; possible D gene TRBD1, 5 bases. The V gene's germline CDR1 is MNHEY and CDR2 SMNVEV (reference sequence). The CDR3 sequence is 13 residues long. V was shortened by 3 bases and J by 9 bases, with 12 bases between the two germline ends. Written as DNA, the CDR3 is TGTGCCAGCAGTTTGGGCGGGGGAATGCCCCAGCATTTT. Translation gives CASSLGGGMPQHF.

This chain links TRBV12-3 or TRBV12-4 with TRBJ1-4; TRBD1 aligns across 7 bases. CDR3 length equals 19 residues. V lost 6 bases, J lost 3 bases, and 19 bases stayed unmatched. As DNA, the CDR3 is TGTGCCAGCAGCTTCGTGGGCAGGGGGTTACCTAGGGCTAATGAAAAACTGTTTTTT. It codes for CASSFVGRGLPRANEKLFF.

The chain combines TRBV20-1 with TRBJ2-7; D could derive from TRBD1 or TRBD2 (5 bases each). Trimming shortened V by 6 bases and J by 6 bases, and 15 bases separated the two germline ends. The CDR3 loop spans 12 amino acids. Per germline, CDR1 DFQATT and CDR2 SNEGSKA (reference sequence). The CDR3: CSATGRAIEQYF. CDR3 nucleotide sequence: TGCAGTGCCACGGGACGTGCAATCGAGCAGTACTTC.

This clonotype was observed a few times. This chain links TRBV29-1 with TRBJ2-7; D possibly uses TRBD1 or TRBD2 (5 bases each). Germline loops: CDR1 SQVTM, CDR2 ANQGSEA. The CDR3 is 11 residues long. Trimming removed 4 bases at V and 5 bases at J, with 9 bases between. The CDR3 nucleotides read TGCAGCGTTGTCGGGGACCACGAGCAGTACTTC. This encodes CSVVGDHEQYF.

This chain joins TRBV7-9 and TRBJ2-1, with D unclear. Trimming shortened V by 3 bases and J by 12 bases, and 12 bases separated the two germline ends. The CDR3 runs to 12 residues. The V gene's germline CDR1 is SEHNR and CDR2 FQNEAQ (reference sequence). CDR3 DNA sequence: TGTGCCAGCAGCTTGGGCTCCTGGGGGCAGTTCTTC. This encodes CASSLGSWGQFF.

This chain uses TRBV2 with TRBJ2-7; D might be TRBD1 (5 bases). Trimming stripped 4 bases from V and 5 bases from J, with 12 bases between. Germline loops: CDR1 SNHLY, CDR2 FYNNEI. The CDR3 length is 13 residues. CDR3: CASSASQDNEQYF. The CDR3 DNA follows: TGTGCCAGCAGTGCCTCACAGGACAACGAGCAGTACTTC.

Only a few counts were recorded for this clonotype. CDR3 sequence (DNA): TGTGCCAGCAGTTCGTACAGAGCCTCCTACGAGCAGTACTTC. Encoded protein: CASSSYRASYEQYF. This chain joins TRBV27 and TRBJ2-7; D uncertain. Looked up from germline, CDR1 is MNHEY and CDR2 is SMNVEV (reference sequence). Trimming shortened V by 4 bases and J by 0 bases, and 10 bases separated the two germline ends. This CDR3 is built from 14 residues.

The V gene is TRBV5-8, the J gene TRBJ2-7; D remains unclear. Trimming removed 9 bases at V and 3 bases at J, with 19 bases between. Germline V gene lookup returns CDR1 SGHTS and CDR2 YDEGEE. The CDR3 has 14 residues. In nucleotides, the CDR3 is TGTGCCATGAGCCCCAGGCTCCTCTTCTACGAGCAGTACTTC. Amino acids: CAMSPRLLFYEQYF.

V is TRBV5-5 and J is TRBJ1-1, with D perhaps matching TRBD1 (5 bases). Trimming removed 3 bases from V and 4 bases from J, with 10 bases in between. The CDR3 is made up of 13 amino acids. In germline, CDR1 is SGHKS, CDR2 YYEKEE (reference sequence). DNA for the CDR3: TGTGCCAGCAGCTGGGATAGGGGCACTGAAGCTTTCTTT. Protein: CASSWDRGTEAFF. Complete variable domain (other parts from reference TRBV5-5 and TRBJ1-1): DAGVTQSPTHLIKTRGQQVTLRCSPISGHKSVSWYQQVLGQGPQFIFQYYEKEERGRGNFPDRFSARQFPNYSSELNVNALLLGDSALYLCASSWDRGTEAFFGQGTRLTVV.

This clonotype turned up a few times. The V and J genes are TRBV20-1 and TRBJ1-2; TRBD1 agrees at 10 bases. CDR1 is DFQATT, CDR2 SNEGSKA, per germline (reference sequence). This CDR3 region has 15 residues. V lost 5 bases, J lost 8 bases, and 14 bases stayed unmatched. This chain's CDR3 is CSAPLDRDRGSGYTF. Here the CDR3 DNA reads TGCAGTGCTCCACTTGACCGGGACAGGGGTTCAGGCTACACCTTC.

V and J are TRBV9 and TRBJ2-7; D is unresolved. In germline, CDR1 is SGDLS, CDR2 YYNGEE. The CDR3 is 14 amino acids. V was trimmed by 1 base and J by 1 base, leaving 9 bases between them. The CDR3 nucleotides read TGTGCCAGCAGCGTATCGTTAGGGTCCTACGAGCAGTACTTC. It translates to CASSVSLGSYEQYF.

This clonotype was detected only a few times. V and J are TRBV5-1 and TRBJ2-2; maybe TRBD2 (5 bases). The V gene's germline CDR1 is SGHRS and CDR2 YFSETQ. This CDR3 has 15 amino acids. The ends were cut back, 3 bases at V and 5 bases at J, with 14 bases in the middle. The CDR3 bases are TGCGCCAGCAGCTGGATTGAGGGCACTACCGGGGAGCTGTTTTTT. Translated, it gives CASSWIEGTTGELFF.

This clonotype has ten or more counts. This chain connects TRBV12-3 or TRBV12-4 to TRBJ2-3; 11 bases are shared with TRBD1. Unmatched junction bases numbered 2, after V lost 6 bases and J lost 3 bases. The CDR3 runs to 14 residues. This CDR3 reads CASSGTGGTDTQYF. CDR3 nucleotide sequence: TGTGCCAGCAGCGGGACAGGGGGGACAGATACGCAGTATTTT.

The V gene is TRBV6-5, the J gene TRBJ2-2; D ambiguous. The germline V gene has CDR1 MNHEY and CDR2 SVGAGI. Trimming stripped 0 bases from V and 10 bases from J, with 12 bases between. The CDR3 runs to 14 residues. As DNA, the CDR3 is TGTGCCAGCAGTTACTCGATTGAGTATCCGGAGCTGTTTTTT. Its protein is CASSYSIEYPELFF.

The genes are TRBV27 and TRBJ2-3; D is possibly TRBD2 (6 bases). The CDR3 sequence is 15 residues long. The germline V gene has CDR1 MNHEY and CDR2 SMNVEV (reference sequence). V lost 1 base to trimming and J lost 2 bases, with 10 bases between them. In DNA, the CDR3 is TGTGCCAGCAGTTTATTGCTAGCGAACACAGATACGCAGTATTTT. It is translated as CASSLLLANTDTQYF.

This clonotype was detected only a few times. This chain connects TRBV19 to TRBJ2-1; 8 nucleotides line up with TRBD2. Germline V gene sequence: CDR1 LNHDA, CDR2 SQIVND (reference sequence). Germline trimming cut 2 bases from V and 6 bases from J; bases unmatched to any gene: 6. CDR3 length: 15 amino acids. The CDR3 loop is CASSILAGSANEQFF. In nucleotides, the CDR3 is TGTGCCAGTAGTATACTAGCGGGCTCCGCCAATGAGCAGTTCTTC.

The table lists this clonotype with a few counts. The V gene is TRBV12-3 or TRBV12-4, the J gene TRBJ2-2; D gene unclear. The V end was cut by 7 bases, the J end by 6 bases, with 9 bases between. This CDR3 has 12 amino acids. Here the CDR3 reads CASNIHSGELFF. In DNA, the CDR3 is TGTGCCAGCAACATCCATTCCGGGGAGCTGTTTTTT.